Each of the 21 T cell receptor beta chains below was sequenced from the same sample in a study of CD8+CD57+ T cells in acquired aplastic anemia. Profiling of TCR beta VDJ combinations and CDR3 sequences used genomic DNA as template. TCRdb fed the reads into MiXCR, producing one record per CDR3 protein. The sample shows roughly 81,000 distinct CDR3 sequences, under 50% of them seen only once. The sample was sorted CD4+, CD8+, or CD8+CD57+ T cells (not recorded which) from PBMCs. All receptors come from a human donor in good health, serving as a control.

This clonotype was picked up many times. The rearrangement joins TRBV2 to TRBJ2-3; TRBD1 is a possible D gene (6 bases). This CDR3 contains 15 residues. V lost 4 bases and J lost 6, with 17 bases in between. Germline-derived CDR1 and CDR2 are SNHLY and FYNNEI. The CDR3 is CASSGSGEGPDTQYF. The DNA for the CDR3 is TGTGCCAGCAGTGGTTCAGGGGAAGGTCCGGATACGCAGTATTTT.

The genes are TRBV29-1 and TRBJ2-7; possibly TRBD2 for D (5 bases). Trimming took off 6 bases at V and 3 bases at J, with 18 bases between the two ends. Germline values: CDR1 SQVTM, CDR2 ANQGSEA. The CDR3 is made up of 14 amino acids. CDR3 protein: CSVLDQRGGYEQYF. Written as DNA, the CDR3 is TGCAGCGTACTAGACCAACGTGGTGGCTACGAGCAGTACTTC.

With respect to this clonotype: A read error is possible here, since a much larger clone lies one base away. The chain employs TRBV15 and TRBJ1-1, with 9 bases that match TRBD1. J lost 2 bases, V lost 1 base, and 14 bases had no gene match. The CDR3 has 19 residues. CDR1 is LNHNV and CDR2 is YYDKDF in the germline V gene (reference sequence). The DNA for the CDR3 is TGTGCCACCAGCAGAGCACGGGCCACAGGGGGCCGGGGAAACACTGAAGCTTTCTTT. Protein: CATSRARATGGRGNTEAFF.

This sequence joins TRBV29-1 and TRBJ2-7, with D perhaps matching TRBD1 (6 bases). V lost 5 bases and J lost 2, with 10 bases in between. The CDR3 sequence is 12 residues long. Germline assignment: CDR1 SQVTM and CDR2 ANQGSEA. For the CDR3, the DNA is TGCAGCGTTATACAGGGCACCTACGAGCAGTACTTC. Translating gives CSVIQGTYEQYF.

The chain uses TRBV25-1 and TRBJ1-3, with 10 bases fitting TRBD1. Germline CDR1 MGHDK, CDR2 SYGVNS. J lost 4 bases, V lost 2 bases, and 5 bases had no gene match. CDR3 length: 16 amino acids. CDR3 amino acids: CASSEKDRGSGNTIYF. CDR3 nucleotides: TGTGCCAGCAGTGAAAAGGACAGGGGGTCAGGAAACACCATATATTTT.

The chain joins TRBV3-1 to TRBJ2-5; 7 bases align to TRBD1. With 4 bases clipped from V and 9 bases from J, the junction kept 17 bases outside the gene matches. The CDR3 is 16 residues long. Germline V gene data show CDR1 as LGHDT and CDR2 as YNNKEL (reference sequence). CDR3 nucleotides: TGTGCCAGCAGCCCCCTAATAGACAGGGTTGAGGAGGCCCAGTACTTC. Its translation is CASSPLIDRVEEAQYF.

At least ten counts were recorded for this clonotype. V is TRBV29-1 and J is TRBJ2-7, with 11 bases identical to TRBD2. With 6 bases clipped from V and 6 bases from J, the junction kept 10 bases outside the gene matches. This CDR3 comprises 14 residues. Germline CDR1 SQVTM, CDR2 ANQGSEA. As DNA, the CDR3 is TGCAGCGTGATGACTAGCGGGGCCATCTCCGAGCAGTACTTC. This codes for CSVMTSGAISEQYF.

This clonotype came up many times. The chain joins TRBV4-1 to TRBJ1-2, with a weak D call TRBD1 (6 bases). The CDR3 runs to 15 residues. CDR1 and CDR2 from the germline V gene are MGHRA and YSYEKL. Trimming removed 0 bases from V and 2 bases from J, with 10 bases in between. CDR3 coding DNA: TGCGCCAGCAGCCAAGAGGGGGGCGGGAACTATGGCTACACCTTC. Amino acids: CASSQEGGGNYGYTF.

This clonotype was observed a few times. This could be a read error, since a much larger clone is one nucleotide away. This rearrangement joins TRBV7-1 to TRBJ2-3; TRBD2 might be the D (6 bases). TRBV7-1 is identified as an open reading frame with a role that is uncertain. The CDR3 consists of 18 residues. CDR3 sequence reads: CASRSELGGPPNTDTQYF. The CDR3 DNA sequence: TGTGCCAGCAGGTCAGAGTTGGGAGGCCCCCCCAACACAGATACGCAGTATTTT.

The J gene is TRBJ2-5, the V gene TRBV12-3 or TRBV12-4, with TRBD1 identical over 10 bases. This CDR3 region has 15 residues. Trimming took 6 bases from V and 5 from J; bases not matched to a gene: 9. The CDR3 DNA follows: TGTGCCAGCAGCCACCTGGGACAGGGGAAGGAGACCCAGTACTTC. Protein: CASSHLGQGKETQYF.

Many counts were recorded for this clonotype. CDR3 nucleotides: TGTGCCAGCAGCTTGGGCGGGCTGGACTACAATGAGCAGTTCTTC. Translating gives CASSLGGLDYNEQFF. This chain uses TRBV7-6 with TRBJ2-1, with a weak D call TRBD2 (5 bases). The CDR3 contains 15 residues. V was cut by 3 bases and J by 3 bases, with 12 bases left in between. Germline V lookup: CDR1 SGHVS, CDR2 FNYEAQ.

This clonotype was recorded a few times. This chain links TRBV30 with TRBJ1-2; tentative D call: TRBD1 (5 bases). Trimming cost V 2 bases and J 8 bases, with 18 bases left between them. Germline CDR1 is GTSNPN and CDR2 is SVGIG (reference sequence). There are 14 residues in the CDR3. The CDR3 nucleotides are TGTGCCTGGAGTTCTCCTGGCCAGGGCGCGGGCTACACCTTC. Translating gives CAWSSPGQGAGYTF.

The rearrangement uses TRBV9 and TRBJ2-7; 10 nucleotides match TRBD2. V trimming: 8 bases; J trimming: 9 bases; junction bases outside the gene matches: 14. CDR1 is SGDLS and CDR2 is YYNGEE in the germline V gene. The CDR3 is 14 amino acids. The chain's CDR3 is CASGIGTSVGGQYF. CDR3 in DNA: TGTGCCAGTGGGATCGGGACTAGCGTGGGCGGGCAGTACTTC.

This clonotype occurred many times. V gene TRBV7-8 combines with J gene TRBJ2-5; perhaps D is TRBD1 or TRBD2 (5 bases each). This CDR3 has 15 residues. Germline CDR1 SGHVS, CDR2 FQNEAQ. V gave up 5 bases and J gave up 5 bases, with 18 bases separating them. The CDR3 reads CASSIFGTDGETQYF. CDR3 DNA: TGTGCCAGCAGCATATTCGGGACGGATGGGGAGACCCAGTACTTC.

For this clonotype: A junction end diverges from the germline sequence, so it may reflect a read error. The gene calls are TRBV2 and TRBJ2-7; D not certain. Germline assignment: CDR1 SNHLY and CDR2 FYNNEI. CDR3 length: 16 residues. CDR3 residues: CASSYSLDGNSYEQYF. The CDR3 DNA follows: TGTGCCAGCAGCTACTCCCTGGACGGTAACTCCTATGAGCAGTACTTC.

This clonotype was counted between two and nine times. The CDR3 loop reads CAWSGVDYGYTF. The DNA for the CDR3 is TGTGCCTGGAGTGGGGTTGATTATGGCTACACCTTC. The J gene is TRBJ1-2, the V gene TRBV30; D ambiguous. The CDR3 is made up of 12 amino acids. Germline-derived CDR1 and CDR2 are GTSNPN and SVGIG (reference sequence). Trimming removed 1 base from V and 5 bases from J, with 8 bases in between. Looking up the rest from reference TRBV30 and TRBJ1-2 gives the full variable domain: SQTIHQWPATLVQPVGSPLSLECTVEGTSNPNLYWYRQAAGRGLQLLFYSVGIGQISSEVPQNLSASRPQDRQFILSSKKLLLSDSGFYLCAWSGVDYGYTFGSGTRLTVV.

This clonotype has a handful of counts. The chain is built from TRBV18 and TRBJ1-6; D unclear. The germline V and J ends were trimmed by 3 bases and 5 bases, with 11 bases remaining between them. The CDR3 consists of 15 residues. Germline loops: CDR1 KGHSH, CDR2 LQKENI. The DNA of the CDR3 is TGTGCCAGCTCACCCATCGGGGAACATAATTCACCCCTCCACTTT. As protein: CASSPIGEHNSPLHF.

The chain carries TRBV25-1 and TRBJ1-4; 9 bases map to TRBD1. CDR1 and CDR2 (germline): MGHDK, SYGVNS. The junction had 7 bases not matched to a gene; V was cut back by 3 bases and J by 8 bases. The CDR3 has 15 residues. As DNA, the CDR3 is TGTGCCAGCAGTGAGAGCGGGACAGGGAGCGAAAAACTGTTTTTT. This codes for CASSESGTGSEKLFF. The entire variable domain, with the rest obtained from reference TRBV25-1 and TRBJ1-4, is as follows: EADIYQTPRYLVIGTGKKITLECSQTMGHDKMYWYQQDPGMELHLIHYSYGVNSTEKGDLSSESTVSRIRTEHFPLTLESARPSHTSQYLCASSESGTGSEKLFFGSGTQLSVL.

On this clonotype itself: A much larger clone differs from this one at a single base, so this may be a read error. This rearrangement joins TRBV12-3 or TRBV12-4 to TRBJ1-2, with D possibly TRBD1 on 5 matching bases. Between the trimmed V and J ends, which lost 5 bases and 0 bases, there was a span of 16 bases. The CDR3 extends over 16 amino acids. CDR3 loop: CASSRPGAGANYGYTF. In DNA form, the CDR3 reads TGTGCCAGCAGTCGGCCCGGGGCGGGGGCTAACTATGGCTACACCTTC.

The V gene is TRBV20-1, the J gene TRBJ2-1, with unresolved D. The germline V and J ends were trimmed by 2 bases and 9 bases, with 20 bases remaining between them. This CDR3 spans 15 amino acids. Germline V lookup: CDR1 DFQATT, CDR2 SNEGSKA (reference sequence). The CDR3 here is CSARLGQTQKGEQFF. Written as DNA, the CDR3 is TGCAGTGCTAGACTAGGGCAGACTCAAAAGGGTGAGCAGTTCTTC.

The chain recombines TRBV15 with TRBJ2-7; 7 bases fit TRBD1. Germline lookup yields CDR1 LNHNV and CDR2 YYDKDF (reference sequence). J gave up 4 bases and V 3 bases, and 6 bases lay outside the gene matches. The CDR3 runs 14 residues. CDR3 in amino acids: CATSRSNRGYEQYF. The CDR3 region has the DNA TGTGCCACCAGCAGGTCAAACAGGGGATACGAGCAGTACTTC.